Following are 3 T cell receptor beta chains from one sample sequenced in a study of blood T cell repertoires in COVID-19. TCRdb's table, derived via immunoSEQ multiplex PCR, lists solely in-frame clones and lacks some. Among some 510,000 clones listed, more than 75% were seen once. Sequencing used PBMCs or T cells enriched from blood (not recorded which). The source of these receptors is a woman aged 40 to 50 who had recovered from COVID-19.

This clone occurred once. The chain is built from TRBV11-3 and TRBJ1-1, with TRBD1 identical over 12 bases. The CDR3 extends over 15 amino acids. Germline trimming cut 7 bases from V and 10 bases from J; bases unmatched to any gene: 13. Germline V gene lookup returns CDR1 SGHNT and CDR2 YENEEA. The CDR3 is CASTGTGGVKPGAFF. CDR3 DNA: TGTGCCAGCACCGGGACAGGGGGCGTCAAGCCTGGAGCTTTCTTT.

The CDR3 spells CASSSTGYSNQPQHF. In DNA, the CDR3 is TGTGCCAGCAGTTCGACAGGCTATAGCAATCAGCCCCAGCATTTT. This chain links TRBV6-5 with TRBJ1-5; a possible D gene is TRBD1 (6 bases). The CDR3 has 15 residues. From germline, CDR1 is MNHEY and CDR2 SVGAGI. V was trimmed by 4 bases and J by 0 bases, leaving 10 bases between them.

This chain connects TRBV19 to TRBJ1-4; D uncertain. The germline gives CDR1 LNHDA, CDR2 SQIVND (reference sequence). With 5 bases removed from V and 4 bases from J, the gap between germline ends came to 14 bases. CDR3 length: 15 amino acids. CDR3 sequence reads: CASSVGSTRNEKLFF. The CDR3 bases are TGTGCCAGTAGTGTAGGATCCACGCGTAATGAAAAACTGTTTTTT.